This TCR beta chain was identified in a study of T-cell reconstitution after alpha-beta-depleted transplantation in children. Broader study findings: From newly produced T cells came most of the T-cell counts and diversity one year after transplant.

This clonotype was observed many times. The antigen remains undetermined. Unique molecular identifiers were built into the TCRbeta library. TCRdb called the PCR reads again in MiXCR, with one record for every CDR3 protein. The table shows about 490,000 distinct CDR3 sequences, with about 10% occurring only once. Trimming took 3 bases from V and 0 from J, leaving 12 bases between them. CDR1 is DFQATT and CDR2 is SNEGSKA in the germline V gene (reference sequence). The CDR3 sequence is 14 residues long. The starting material was PBMCs, obtained before TCRalphabeta/CD19-depleted stem cell transplant. This sequence joins TRBV20-1 and TRBJ2-7; D is perhaps TRBD1 (6 bases). This receptor was taken from a child between 2 and 9 years old with inherited bone marrow failure, due to receive a stem cell transplant. The CDR3 nucleotides read TGCAGTGCTAGTGGCAGGGGAAGCTCCTACGAGCAGTACTTC. This sequence encodes CSASGRGSSYEQYF.